One and the same sample provided the 14 T cell receptor beta chains below, sequenced in a study of radiotherapy plus CTLA-4 blockade in lung cancer. Profiling relied on immunoSEQ multiplex PCR, and the TCRdb table lists in-frame clones only, not all of them. The sample lists about 62,000 clones, 60% to 80% occurring once. Sequenced here: peripheral blood, sampled from a patient treated with radiotherapy plus ipilimumab. The origin of the receptors is a human donor with non-small cell lung cancer who had a complete response to radiotherapy plus ipilimumab.

The genes are TRBV5-8 and TRBJ1-2; tentative D call: TRBD1 (6 bases). Germline V gene sequence: CDR1 SGHTS, CDR2 YDEGEE. The length of the CDR3 is 13 residues. Trimming stripped 3 bases from V and 6 bases from J, with 12 bases between. In nucleotides, the CDR3 is TGTGCCAGCAGCTCCGAACCAGGGGATGGCTACACCTTC. Translated: CASSSEPGDGYTF.

CDR3 nucleotide sequence: TGTGCCAGCAGCGAAGGGACTTTTTCGCGCTCGCAGTATTTT. Translating it yields CASSEGTFSRSQYF. The rearrangement uses TRBV9 and TRBJ2-3, with D possibly TRBD2 on 6 matching bases. Trimming removed 3 bases from V and 10 bases from J, with 18 bases in between. Germline CDR1 is SGDLS and CDR2 is YYNGEE. CDR3 length equals 14 residues.

The DNA for the CDR3 is TGTGCCAGCAGTGAAGGTATCTCTGGGGCCAACGTCCTGACTTTC. This translates into CASSEGISGANVLTF. The chain couples TRBV6-1 to TRBJ2-6, with unresolved D. The CDR3 covers 15 residues. V was pared by 1 base and J by 0 bases, with 4 bases between. Germline V gives CDR1 MNHNS, CDR2 SASEGT.

The gene calls are TRBV5-4 and TRBJ2-7, with D possibly TRBD1 on 6 matching bases. The CDR3 totals 12 residues. The germline gives CDR1 SGHNT, CDR2 YYREEE (reference sequence). Between the trimmed V and J ends, which lost 0 bases and 9 bases, there was a span of 10 bases. DNA for the CDR3: TGTGCCAGCAGCTTGGTGGACAGTCCGCAGTACTTC. This codes for CASSLVDSPQYF.

The chain is built from TRBV27 and TRBJ1-2, with TRBD1 identical over 8 bases. CDR1 and CDR2 from the germline V gene are MNHEY and SMNVEV (reference sequence). The V and J ends lost 6 bases and 4 bases, in that order; junction bases with no gene match: 10. The CDR3 is 15 amino acids. The DNA for the CDR3 is TGTGCCAGCAGCCATGGGGACAGGCGCCTCTATGGCTACACCTTC. Translating gives CASSHGDRRLYGYTF.

This clone was observed a few times. The chain couples TRBV12-5 to TRBJ1-3; no reliable D call. The germline CDR1 and CDR2 sequences are LGHNT and FRNRAP. V dropped 6 bases and J dropped 0 bases, with 12 bases sitting between them. The CDR3 is made up of 15 amino acids. CDR3 nucleotides: TGTGCTAGTGGCCCCAGGTCCATCTCTGGAAACACCATATATTTT. It specifies CASGPRSISGNTIYF.

V gene TRBV6-9 combines with J gene TRBJ1-1; D ambiguous. The CDR3 spans 13 residues. The V end was cut by 5 bases, the J end by 0 bases, with 7 bases between. Germline CDR1 and CDR2: MNHGY and SVAAGI. CDR3 DNA sequence: TGTGCCAGCAGTCCTAGGTTGAACACTGAAGCTTTCTTT. Amino acids: CASSPRLNTEAFF.

There are a few counts of this clone. The chain employs TRBV2 and TRBJ1-1, with 10 bases matching TRBD1. Germline CDR1 is SNHLY and CDR2 is FYNNEI. V dropped 6 bases and J dropped 1; count of bases not matched to a gene: 5. This CDR3 comprises 15 residues. CDR3 sequence: CASRMGQGPNTEAFF. In DNA form, the CDR3 reads TGTGCCAGCAGGATGGGACAGGGGCCGAACACTGAAGCTTTCTTT.

The chain recombines TRBV5-4 with TRBJ1-1, with 7 bases matching TRBD1. This CDR3 has 18 residues. Per germline, CDR1 SGHNT and CDR2 YYREEE (reference sequence). J lost 8 bases, V lost 1 base, and 20 bases had no gene match. CDR3 coding DNA: TGTGCCAGCAGCTTGAGGGGGCAGGGGGTCCCGAATTATTCGGAAGCTTTCTTT. Translation gives CASSLRGQGVPNYSEAFF. Full variable domain (outside the CDR3, taken from reference TRBV5-4 and TRBJ1-1): ETGVTQSPTHLIKTRGQQVTLRCSSQSGHNTVSWYQQALGQGPQFIFQYYREEENGRGNFPPRFSGLQFPNYSSELNVNALELDDSALYLCASSLRGQGVPNYSEAFFGQGTRLTVV.

This chain links TRBV7-9 with TRBJ2-2, with 7 positions matching TRBD2. J lost 1 base, V lost 4 bases, and 3 bases had no gene match. Germline V lookup: CDR1 SEHNR, CDR2 FQNEAQ (reference sequence). This CDR3 is built from 15 residues. The CDR3 here is CASSWSGVNTGELFF. The CDR3 coding sequence is TGTGCCAGCAGCTGGAGCGGGGTGAACACCGGGGAGCTGTTTTTT.

This chain connects TRBV5-4 to TRBJ1-6; 9 nucleotides match TRBD1. Unmatched junction bases numbered 5, after V lost 4 bases and J lost 3 bases. Germline V gene data show CDR1 as SGHNT and CDR2 as YYREEE (reference sequence). CDR3 length equals 16 residues. CDR3 loop: CASSAGTGLYNSPLHF. The CDR3 nucleotides read TGTGCCAGCAGCGCCGGGACAGGGCTCTATAATTCACCCCTCCACTTT.

Written as DNA, the CDR3 is TGTGCCTGGAGTGGACAACTACTCTCACGGCAGGACGACTATGGCTACACCTTC. Its translation: CAWSGQLLSRQDDYGYTF. This chain joins TRBV30 and TRBJ1-2, with D unresolved. The CDR3 runs 18 residues. The V end was cut by 1 base, the J end by 3 bases, with 24 bases between. The V gene's germline CDR1 is GTSNPN and CDR2 SVGIG (reference sequence).

The genes are TRBV7-2 and TRBJ1-5; 7 bases are a match to TRBD1. J was trimmed by 7 bases and V by 1 base; bases with no gene match: 7. This CDR3 spans 15 amino acids. CDR1 and CDR2 (germline): SGHTA, FQGNSA. The CDR3 nucleotides read TGTGCCAGCAGCTTAGAACAGGGGAATCGGCAGCCCCAGCATTTT. Encoded protein: CASSLEQGNRQPQHF.

The chain combines TRBV15 with TRBJ1-2, with D perhaps TRBD1 (5 bases). Per the germline V gene, CDR1 is LNHNV and CDR2 is YYDKDF (reference sequence). The CDR3 is 17 residues long. Deletions cut 0 bases from V and 0 bases from J, with 14 bases between. DNA of the CDR3: TGTGCCACCAGCAGAGATGGGCGGGGGAAAGCTAACTATGGCTACACCTTC. Its protein is CATSRDGRGKANYGYTF.